This T cell receptor (beta chain) was captured by sequencing in a study of T-cell memory formation after mild COVID-19. Study in general: The TCR clusters were mostly specific to one donor.

TCRdb passed the 5' RACE reads through MiXCR, listing each CDR3 protein once. The data contain tens of thousands of distinct CDR3 sequences, around 25% of them seen just once; the ten biggest clones take up 35% to 50%. Sequencing used PBMCs or a T cell subset sorted from them (not recorded which). The receptor was derived from a man aged 18 to 29 who had mild COVID-19 (a few samples of this study predate the infection). Cell type and time point are not known.

CDR3 sequence (DNA): TGTGCCAGCAGCTTACCGGCTAGCGGGGGACTCGCGAACACCGGGGAGCTGTTTTTT. Translation gives CASSLPASGGLANTGELFF. The chain employs TRBV11-2 and TRBJ2-2; TRBD2 aligns across 10 bases. The CDR3 has 19 residues. Trimming removed 2 bases from V and 0 bases from J; junction bases left unmatched: 9. The germline V gene has CDR1 SGHAT and CDR2 FQNNGV.